A single sample is the source of the 18 T cell receptor beta chains below, sequenced in a study of T cells after yellow fever vaccination. TCRdb re-called the 5' RACE reads through MiXCR, storing one row per CDR3 protein. The sample consists of under 600,000 distinct CDR3 sequences, 21% of them appearing once. The specimen comprised PBMCs, sampled about 21 days after the first yellow fever vaccination. The receptors here all came from a man aged 18 to 29 who received the YFV17D yellow fever vaccine.

The chain uses TRBV7-2 and TRBJ2-3; 7 bases align to TRBD2. V lost 5 bases, J lost 3 bases, and 8 bases stayed unmatched. Germline CDR1 reads SGHTA; CDR2 reads FQGNSA. There are 15 residues in the CDR3. The CDR3 spells CASSPWGRGTDTQYF. The CDR3 DNA is TGTGCCAGCAGCCCTTGGGGGAGGGGTACAGATACGCAGTATTTT.

The gene calls are TRBV5-1 and TRBJ2-7; either TRBD1 or TRBD2 may fit D (6 bases each). The germline V and J ends were trimmed by 4 bases and 0 bases, with 11 bases remaining between them. This CDR3 contains 14 residues. CDR1 is SGHRS and CDR2 is YFSETQ in the germline V gene. The CDR3 DNA reads TGCGCCAGCAGCCCCGAGGGGGGCTCCTACGAGCAGTACGTC. It codes for CASSPEGGSYEQYV.

This clonotype came up many times. This sequence joins TRBV19 and TRBJ1-2; the D is unclear. V gave up 5 bases and J gave up 4 bases, with 8 bases separating them. The CDR3 consists of 12 residues. CDR1 is LNHDA, CDR2 SQIVND, per germline (reference sequence). CDR3 sequence: CASSPEAYGYTF. In nucleotides, the CDR3 is TGTGCCAGTAGTCCAGAGGCCTATGGCTACACCTTC.

The chain recombines TRBV4-2 with TRBJ1-6; no firm D call. With 0 bases removed from V and 0 bases from J, the gap between germline ends came to 9 bases. The CDR3 spans 17 residues. Germline V CDR1 and CDR2: LGHNA, YNFKEQ. The CDR3 DNA sequence: TGTGCCAGCAGCCAAGATCCCATCCGCTCCTATAATTCACCCCTCCACTTT. Its protein is CASSQDPIRSYNSPLHF.

In DNA form, the CDR3 reads TGTGCCAGCAGGACAGGGCGCAGTGGAAACACCATATATTTT. It encodes CASRTGRSGNTIYF. J is TRBJ1-3 and V is TRBV12-3 or TRBV12-4, with TRBD1 matching over 7 bases. The CDR3 length is 14 residues. J gave up 3 bases and V 6 bases, and 5 bases lay outside the gene matches.

This clonotype was seen more than once but under ten times. The chain links TRBV5-1 to TRBJ2-3; 7 bases are shared with TRBD2. V gave up 4 bases and J gave up 6 bases; unmatched junction bases: 8. The CDR3 spans 14 residues. Germline CDR1 and CDR2: SGHRS and YFSETQ. In DNA form, the CDR3 reads TGCGCCAGCAGCATGGACGGGGAGGGGGATACGCAGTATTTT. This gives the protein CASSMDGEGDTQYF.

The rearrangement joins TRBV2 to TRBJ2-5, with D possibly matching TRBD1 (6 bases). V was trimmed by 7 bases and J by 2 bases, leaving 20 bases between them. The CDR3 length is 16 residues. Germline CDR1 reads SNHLY; CDR2 reads FYNNEI. The CDR3 is CASKKTGTQSQETQYF. The CDR3 DNA sequence: TGTGCCAGCAAAAAGACCGGGACACAGTCTCAAGAGACCCAGTACTTC.

This clonotype was counted ten times or more. The rearrangement joins TRBV20-1 to TRBJ1-2, with D perhaps TRBD1 (5 bases). This CDR3 spans 13 amino acids. Between the trimmed V and J ends, which lost 4 bases and 7 bases, there was a span of 16 bases. The germline gives CDR1 DFQATT, CDR2 SNEGSKA (reference sequence). Here the CDR3 reads CSAKDRGIGGYTF. DNA for the CDR3: TGCAGTGCTAAAGATAGGGGCATCGGTGGCTACACCTTC.

In its sample, this clonotype was seen a few times. The chain carries TRBV12-3 or TRBV12-4 and TRBJ1-5; D is undetermined. This CDR3 comprises 12 residues. Trimming removed 8 bases at V and 0 bases at J, with 5 bases between. The DNA of the CDR3 is TGTGCCAGCGCTGATAGCAATCAGCCCCAGCATTTT. Amino acid sequence: CASADSNQPQHF.

The chain uses TRBV4-1 and TRBJ1-3; D remains ambiguous. The CDR3 totals 15 residues. V shed 4 bases and J shed 0 bases, with 10 bases lying between them. Germline V CDR1 and CDR2: MGHRA, YSYEKL. The CDR3 sequence is CASSRVLVSGNTIYF. The CDR3, as DNA: TGCGCCAGCAGCCGGGTCCTCGTCTCTGGAAACACCATATATTTT.

The chain uses TRBV19 and TRBJ2-1; 9 bases align to TRBD1. The CDR3 covers 15 residues. Germline V lookup: CDR1 LNHDA, CDR2 SQIVND (reference sequence). The J segment lost 5 bases and the V segment lost 3 bases, leaving 5 bases of the junction unmatched. This chain's CDR3 is CASSILGTGNNEQFF. CDR3 in DNA: TGTGCCAGTAGTATTTTAGGGACAGGGAACAATGAGCAGTTCTTC.

The rearrangement uses TRBV6-4 and TRBJ2-6; D remains ambiguous. Germline assignment: CDR1 MRHNA and CDR2 SNTAGT. V gave up 3 bases and J gave up 2 bases, with 14 bases separating them. The CDR3 is 17 residues long. CDR3 amino acids: CASSDIGLVPGANVLTF. CDR3 coding DNA: TGTGCCAGCAGTGATATCGGGTTGGTCCCTGGGGCCAACGTCCTGACTTTC.

This clonotype was seen only a few times. This chain joins TRBV11-2 and TRBJ2-1; 10 nucleotides agree with TRBD2. Germline V gene lookup returns CDR1 SGHAT and CDR2 FQNNGV. Trimming at V came to 5 bases and at J to 2 bases, leaving 12 bases not matched to a gene. This CDR3 region has 18 residues. The CDR3 loop is CASSQIFSGGSTYNEQFF. Here the CDR3 DNA reads TGTGCCAGCAGCCAGATTTTTAGCGGGGGGTCTACCTACAATGAGCAGTTCTTC.

This clonotype showed up just a few times. The chain carries TRBV2 and TRBJ1-5; 10 bases match TRBD1. V dropped 4 bases and J dropped 7; count of bases not matched to a gene: 4. CDR3 length: 14 residues. The germline V gene encodes CDR1 SNHLY and CDR2 FYNNEI. CDR3 amino acids: CASSGQGASQPQHF. The DNA for the CDR3 is TGTGCCAGCAGTGGACAGGGGGCGAGCCAGCCCCAGCATTTT.

V is TRBV5-1 and J is TRBJ2-1, with 8 bases identical to TRBD2. The germline V gene encodes CDR1 SGHRS and CDR2 YFSETQ. The V and J ends lost 0 bases and 8 bases, in that order; junction bases with no gene match: 4. This CDR3 spans 14 amino acids. This CDR3 reads CASSLEAGGHEQFF. The CDR3 DNA is TGCGCCAGCAGCTTGGAGGCGGGGGGACATGAGCAGTTCTTC.

J is TRBJ1-1 and V is TRBV27; D gene ambiguous. Trimming stripped 3 bases from V and 1 base from J, with 9 bases between. The germline V gene has CDR1 MNHEY and CDR2 SMNVEV (reference sequence). The CDR3 consists of 14 residues. In DNA, the CDR3 is TGTGCCAGCAGTTTCCGGCCAGCGAACACTGAAGCTTTCTTT. Its protein product is CASSFRPANTEAFF.

The chain employs TRBV11-3 and TRBJ2-7; 8 bases agree with TRBD2. V lost 5 bases and J lost 5; bases outside the gene matches: 20. CDR3 size: 18 residues. The germline V gene has CDR1 SGHNT and CDR2 YENEEA. This chain's CDR3 is CASSQKLAALEAGHEQYV. CDR3 nucleotides: TGTGCCAGCAGCCAAAAACTAGCGGCACTAGAGGCTGGTCACGAGCAGTACGTC.

This clonotype has more than one count but fewer than ten. The V call is TRBV4-3, the J call TRBJ2-7; D call uncertain. Germline V gene lookup returns CDR1 LGHNA and CDR2 YSLEER. V gave up 1 base and J gave up 0 bases, with 10 bases separating them. The CDR3 totals 15 residues. The CDR3 region has the DNA TGCGCCAGCAGCCAAGTTCGCACTTCCTCCTACGAGCAGTACTTC. This sequence encodes CASSQVRTSSYEQYF.